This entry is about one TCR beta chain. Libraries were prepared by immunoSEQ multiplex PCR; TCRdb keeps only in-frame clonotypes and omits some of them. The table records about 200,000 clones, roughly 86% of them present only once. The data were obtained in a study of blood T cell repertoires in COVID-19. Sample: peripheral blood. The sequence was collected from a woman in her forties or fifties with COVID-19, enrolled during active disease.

The CDR3 DNA reads as TGTGCCAGCAGCTTTTTGGGGGGGCCCGGTAGCTACACCTTC. It specifies CASSFLGGPGSYTF. The chain carries TRBV7-9 and TRBJ1-2; tentative D call: TRBD1 (6 bases). Germline lookup yields CDR1 SEHNR and CDR2 FQNEAQ (reference sequence). V lost 3 bases and J lost 9, with 17 bases in between. The CDR3 covers 14 residues.